The 24 T cell receptor beta chains below come from one sample, sequenced in a study of sequential checkpoint blockade in melanoma. The sample's treatment: randomized to nivolumab then ipilimumab (arm A) or the reverse (arm B). The repertoire was sequenced with immunoSEQ multiplex PCR; TCRdb's copy has only in-frame clones and lacks some. The sample shows fewer than 15,000 clones, just over 60% of them seen only once. Sequenced here: CD8+ T cells sorted from blood (inferred from file names), sampled from a patient given nivolumab and ipilimumab in sequence. The receptors stem from a human donor with melanoma.

This clone was counted only a few times. The genes are TRBV6-5 and TRBJ2-1, with TRBD1 identical over 9 bases. Germline trimming cut 0 bases from V and 3 bases from J; bases unmatched to any gene: 0. CDR3 size: 15 residues. The V gene's germline CDR1 is MNHEY and CDR2 SVGAGI. The CDR3 region is CASSYSTGGYNEQFF. CDR3 DNA: TGTGCCAGCAGTTACTCGACAGGGGGCTACAATGAGCAGTTCTTC.

V usage is TRBV28 and J usage is TRBJ2-5, with 7 bases that match TRBD2. The assigned J gene may be wrong: the sequence end matches TRBJ2-7 better. CDR1 and CDR2 (germline): MDHEN, SYDVKM. CDR3 length: 14 residues. CDR3 in DNA: TGTGCCAGCAGACAAAGCGGGACCATCTACGAGCAGTACTTC. This translates into CASRQSGTIYEQYF.

This clone was seen a few times. This sequence joins TRBV28 and TRBJ2-1, with TRBD2 as a possible D gene (5 bases). V was shortened by 3 bases and J by 8 bases, with 8 bases between the two germline ends. Germline V gives CDR1 MDHEN, CDR2 SYDVKM. This CDR3 has 12 amino acids. CDR3 DNA sequence: TGTGCCAGCAGTTTCGGGCGGGATGAGCAGTTCTTC. This encodes CASSFGRDEQFF.

In its sample, this clone was seen once. This CDR3 is CASSRGTVNTEAFF. CDR3 coding DNA: TGTGCCAGCAGCCGCGGGACGGTGAACACTGAAGCTTTCTTT. The V call is TRBV11-3, the J call TRBJ1-1; D perhaps matches TRBD1 (5 bases). Germline V gives CDR1 SGHNT, CDR2 YENEEA. Between the trimmed V and J ends, which lost 5 bases and 0 bases, there was a span of 10 bases. The CDR3 totals 14 residues.

The chain carries TRBV7-8 and TRBJ2-1; no reliable D call. Per germline, CDR1 SGHVS and CDR2 FQNEAQ. The CDR3 loop spans 11 amino acids. The V end was cut by 4 bases, the J end by 8 bases, with 6 bases between. Written as DNA, the CDR3 is TGTGCCAGCAGCTCATCGGATGAGCAGTTCTTC. Amino acids: CASSSSDEQFF.

The genes are TRBV2 and TRBJ2-1; D gene ambiguous. V lost 0 bases to trimming and J lost 7 bases, with 10 bases between them. CDR3 length equals 14 residues. Germline lookup yields CDR1 SNHLY and CDR2 FYNNEI. The CDR3 sequence is CASSEALRQNEQFF. CDR3 DNA sequence: TGTGCCAGCAGTGAAGCGCTTCGACAAAATGAGCAGTTCTTC. The full variable domain, rest sourced from reference TRBV2 and TRBJ2-1, is EPEVTQTPSHQVTQMGQEVILRCVPISNHLYFYWYRQILGQKVEFLVSFYNNEISEKSEIFDDQFSVERPDGSNFTLKIRSTKLEDSAMYFCASSEALRQNEQFFGPGTRLTVL.

This clone was found once. CDR3 DNA: TGTGCCAGCAGCCAAGGACAGGGGGCCAGCACAGATACGCAGTATTTT. Translated, it gives CASSQGQGASTDTQYF. The gene calls are TRBV4-2 and TRBJ2-3; 10 positions match TRBD1. J was trimmed by 0 bases and V by 1 base; bases with no gene match: 1. Germline V CDR1 and CDR2: LGHNA, YNFKEQ. The CDR3 runs to 16 residues.

By frequency in the sample, this clone is medium-sized. CDR3 loop: CASSLGGGPYNEQFF. CDR3 bases: TGTGCCAGCAGCTTAGGCGGGGGCCCCTACAATGAGCAGTTCTTC. The V and J genes are TRBV11-2 and TRBJ2-1; D possibly corresponds to TRBD2 (7 bases). Germline lookup yields CDR1 SGHAT and CDR2 FQNNGV. With 1 base removed from V and 2 bases from J, the gap between germline ends came to 9 bases. The CDR3 spans 15 residues.

The V call is TRBV2, the J call TRBJ2-2, with a possible D match to TRBD2 (6 bases). The CDR3 sequence is 14 residues long. The V gene's germline CDR1 is SNHLY and CDR2 FYNNEI. V was shortened by 8 bases and J by 6 bases, with 16 bases between the two germline ends. The CDR3 coding sequence is TGTGCCAGCGGTGGAGCGGGCGCGCCCGGGGAGCTGTTTTTT. Translated, it gives CASGGAGAPGELFF. Complete variable domain (other parts from reference TRBV2 and TRBJ2-2): EPEVTQTPSHQVTQMGQEVILRCVPISNHLYFYWYRQILGQKVEFLVSFYNNEISEKSEIFDDQFSVERPDGSNFTLKIRSTKLEDSAMYFCASGGAGAPGELFFGEGSRLTVL.

CDR3 nucleotide sequence: TGTGCCAGCAGCTTTCGGGGAGACGGGAGGACGACCTACGAGCAGTACTTC. It translates to CASSFRGDGRTTYEQYF. The chain combines TRBV11-1 with TRBJ2-7, with 7 bases aligning to TRBD2. Germline V gene lookup returns CDR1 SGHAT and CDR2 FQDESV (reference sequence). J gave up 2 bases and V 3 bases, and 13 bases lay outside the gene matches. The CDR3 contains 17 residues.

The CDR3 region has the DNA TGTGCCAGCAGCTCTTCGGGTTTCGGAAACACCATATATTTT. It encodes CASSSSGFGNTIYF. The chain recombines TRBV7-2 with TRBJ1-3; D is unresolved. The V gene lost 4 bases and the J gene lost 4 bases, with 11 bases spanning the gap. The CDR3 consists of 14 residues. CDR1 and CDR2 from the germline V gene are SGHTA and FQGNSA. The complete variable domain, with remaining parts taken from reference TRBV7-2 and TRBJ1-3, reads GAGVSQSPSNKVTEKGKDVELRCDPISGHTALYWYRQSLGQGLEFLIYFQGNSAPDKSGLPSDRFSAERTGGSVSTLTIQRTQQEDSAVYLCASSSSGFGNTIYFGEGSWLTVV.

This sequence joins TRBV27 and TRBJ2-5; 8 nucleotides line up with TRBD2. The better agreement between TRBJ2-7 and the DNA end casts doubt on the J call. Germline assignment: CDR1 MNHEY and CDR2 SMNVEV (reference sequence). The CDR3 runs to 14 residues. The CDR3 coding sequence is TGTGCCAGCAGTTCCCGACTAGCGACAAACGAGCAGTACTTC. Its protein product is CASSSRLATNEQYF.

This clone was counted only a few times. The V gene is TRBV29-1, the J gene TRBJ1-2, with 7 nucleotides matching TRBD1. From germline, CDR1 is SQVTM and CDR2 ANQGSEA. The CDR3 has 15 amino acids. V lost 3 bases to trimming and J lost 4 bases; unmatched junction nucleotides: 11. DNA for the CDR3: TGCAGCGTTGACCCTGACAGGGACCTGCGCTATGGCTACACCTTC. Translating gives CSVDPDRDLRYGYTF.

The chain has TRBV30 and TRBJ1-6; 7 bases agree with TRBD1. Germline V gives CDR1 GTSNPN, CDR2 SVGIG (reference sequence). This CDR3 region has 15 residues. J lost 8 bases, V lost 0 bases, and 7 bases had no gene match. CDR3 DNA: TGTGCCTGGAGTGTACCAAGGGGGCGTGATTCACCCCTCCACTTT. The encoded protein is CAWSVPRGRDSPLHF.

This clone showed up just once. This sequence joins TRBV6-1 and TRBJ2-7; 8 bases align to TRBD1. The CDR3 covers 14 residues. Trimming cost V 6 bases and J 0 bases; bases outside gene matches: 4. Germline V gene data show CDR1 as MNHNS and CDR2 as SASEGT. CDR3: CASSRTGSSYEQYF. Written as DNA, the CDR3 is TGTGCCAGCAGCAGGACAGGGAGCTCCTACGAGCAGTACTTC.

The chain links TRBV9 to TRBJ2-1, with 7 bases identical to TRBD2. The V gene end was trimmed by 6 bases and the J gene end by 4 bases; junction bases not matched to a gene: 7. Germline CDR1 is SGDLS and CDR2 is YYNGEE. The CDR3 extends over 14 amino acids. CDR3 protein: CASTGGGRYNEQFF. CDR3 bases: TGTGCCAGCACGGGCGGGGGTCGGTACAATGAGCAGTTCTTC.

V and J are TRBV28 and TRBJ2-7; 7 positions match TRBD1. The CDR3 runs to 12 residues. Looked up from germline, CDR1 is MDHEN and CDR2 is SYDVKM. The junction had 4 bases not matched to a gene; V was cut back by 8 bases and J by 3 bases. Here the CDR3 DNA reads TGTGCCAGCGGGGACAGCTTCTACGAGCAGTACTTC. Protein product: CASGDSFYEQYF.

This clone was counted between two and nine times. V is TRBV5-1 and J is TRBJ1-1; 10 positions match TRBD1. Germline CDR1 is SGHRS and CDR2 is YFSETQ. V gave up 0 bases and J gave up 1 base; unmatched junction bases: 3. The CDR3 consists of 16 residues. The CDR3 region is CASSLAGQGWNTEAFF. CDR3 coding DNA: TGCGCCAGCAGCTTGGCGGGACAGGGGTGGAACACTGAAGCTTTCTTT.

The CDR3 sequence: CASKSQGLFNGYTF. DNA for the CDR3: TGTGCCAGTAAATCACAGGGGTTGTTTAATGGCTACACCTTC. The chain carries TRBV19 and TRBJ1-2; 7 bases are shared with TRBD1. This CDR3 spans 14 amino acids. Germline V CDR1 and CDR2: LNHDA, SQIVND (reference sequence). V shed 7 bases and J 6 bases; nucleotides not matched to a gene: 11.

This clone was found a few times. The rearrangement uses TRBV7-2 and TRBJ2-5; D may be TRBD2 (6 bases). CDR3 length: 16 residues. Deletions cut 3 bases from V and 4 bases from J, with 18 bases between. Germline V gene sequence: CDR1 SGHTA, CDR2 FQGNSA. The CDR3 bases are TGTGCCAGCAGCTTGTTCTTCGGGGGTGCTGGAGAGACCCAGTACTTC. Protein product: CASSLFFGGAGETQYF.

This clone was recorded a few times. The rearrangement links TRBV21-1 to TRBJ2-7; TRBD2 reflects the table's D call only, with no check against the DNA. TRBV21-1 is recorded as a pseudogene. The CDR3 extends over 15 amino acids. CDR3 in amino acids: CASSKQSGRFYEQYF. CDR3 in DNA: TGTGCCAGCAGCAAACAGAGCGGGAGGTTCTACGAGCAGTACTTC.

Only a few counts were recorded for this clone. V gene TRBV28 combines with J gene TRBJ1-6; 8 nucleotides match TRBD1. Germline V gene data show CDR1 as MDHEN and CDR2 as SYDVKM. The CDR3 is 14 amino acids. V trimming: 4 bases; J trimming: 10 bases; junction bases outside the gene matches: 6. DNA for the CDR3: TGTGCCAGCAGTTGGACAGGGTTGTTGTCACCCCTCCACTTT. Amino acid sequence: CASSWTGLLSPLHF.

This chain joins TRBV10-3 and TRBJ2-7; a possible D gene is TRBD2 (6 bases). This CDR3 contains 15 residues. The V end was cut by 3 bases, the J end by 5 bases, with 17 bases between. Germline loops: CDR1 ENHRY, CDR2 SYGVKD. DNA of the CDR3: TGTGCCATCAGTGATGTAGCAGGGAGGCCAGACGAGCAGTACTTC. Amino acids: CAISDVAGRPDEQYF.

This rearrangement joins TRBV9 to TRBJ2-7; 9 bases agree with TRBD2. This CDR3 contains 16 residues. Trimming cost V 2 bases and J 3 bases; bases outside gene matches: 9. Germline V gene lookup returns CDR1 SGDLS and CDR2 YYNGEE. CDR3 in amino acids: CASSVLSSGNFYEQYF. The CDR3 DNA is TGTGCCAGCAGCGTGCTCTCTAGCGGGAATTTCTACGAGCAGTACTTC.